These T cell receptor beta chains were read from a single sample in a study of T cell responses to AZD1222 COVID-19 vaccine. The protocol was immunoSEQ multiplex PCR, while the TCRdb copy is restricted to in-frame clones and leaves out a portion. The sample shows 67,000 or so clones, 80% to 85% of them seen only once. This material consisted of peripheral blood, taken on day 0 of AZD1222 vaccination. The origin of the receptors is an adult in good health. CDR3s include the opening cysteine and the closing phenylalanine or tryptophan. Fields, in order: J gene, D gene, CDR3 length, clone size, V gene, CDR3 DNA, CDR3 protein. D genes are given only for firm matches. A row's size may be missing; if present it is once, few, many or a size class.

TRBJ1-5,NA,14,NA,TRBV4-3,TGCGCCAGCAGCCCGCAACTCGGCAATCAGCCCCAGCATTTT,CASSPQLGNQPQHF
TRBJ1-2,NA,12,once,TRBV6-2/TRBV6-3,TGTGCCAGCAGTTACTTGCTTCGGGGCTACACCTTC,CASSYLLRGYTF
TRBJ2-2,TRBD2,15,NA,TRBV10-3,TGTGCCATCAAGTTAGGCGGGGGGAACACCGGGGAGCTGTTTTTT,CAIKLGGGNTGELFF
TRBJ1-2,NA,11,NA,TRBV14,TGTGCCAGCAGCAAAGGGGATGGCTACACCTTC,CASSKGDGYTF
TRBJ1-2,TRBD1,16,NA,TRBV5-1,TGCGCCAGCAGCTTGATTCCGGGACAGGGGAATTCTGGCTACACCTTC,CASSLIPGQGNSGYTF
TRBJ2-7,TRBD2,15,NA,TRBV7-2,TGTGCCAGCAAACTCCGGGACTACGCTTCCTACGAGCAGTACTTC,CASKLRDYASYEQYF
TRBJ1-4,TRBD1,15,NA,TRBV7-8,TGTGCCAGCAGCCAACAGACAGGGCCTAATGAAAAACTGTTTTTT,CASSQQTGPNEKLFF
TRBJ2-7,NA,16,NA,TRBV5-3,TGTGCCAGAAGCGACCGGGACGGAGAACACCCCTACGAGCAGTACTTC,CARSDRDGEHPYEQYF
TRBJ1-1,TRBD1,15,NA,TRBV7-9,TGTGCCAGCAGCTCCAGAGGGACAGGGGACACTGAAGCTTTCTTT,CASSSRGTGDTEAFF
TRBJ2-3,NA,14,NA,TRBV10-3,TGTGCCATCAGTGAGGACAGCCGGGCAGATACGCAGTATTTT,CAISEDSRADTQYF
TRBJ1-1,NA,12,NA,TRBV4-2,TGTGCCAGCAGCCAAGATCGTGGTGAAGCTTTCTTT,CASSQDRGEAFF
TRBJ2-5,NA,15,NA,TRBV10-3,TGTGCCATCAGTGAGACACAGGGATCTAGGGAGACCCAGTACTTC,CAISETQGSRETQYF
TRBJ1-5,NA,13,NA,TRBV2,TGTGCCAGCAGTGAAGGGGGCTGGCAGCCCCAGCATTTT,CASSEGGWQPQHF
TRBJ1-1,NA,13,once,TRBV5-1,TGCGCCAGCAGCGGCGGGTTGAACACTGAAGCTTTCTTT,CASSGGLNTEAFF
TRBJ1-2,NA,14,NA,TRBV7-9,TGTGCCAGCAGCCTACAGGGTAGAAACTATGGCTACACCTTC,CASSLQGRNYGYTF
TRBJ2-7,NA,14,few,TRBV7-9,TGTGCCAGCAGCCCGTGGCAGGGAGCCTACGAGCAGTACTTC,CASSPWQGAYEQYF
TRBJ1-5,TRBD1,13,NA,TRBV19,TGTGCCACCCGAGACAGGGGGGTCCAGCCCCAGCATTTT,CATRDRGVQPQHF
TRBJ1-1,NA,14,NA,TRBV6-5,TGTGCCAGCAGTTACGGGGGAGAAGGCACTGAAGCTTTCTTT,CASSYGGEGTEAFF
TRBJ2-5,NA,15,NA,TRBV19,TGTGCCAGCAGAATGCGGACCAACACAAGGGAGACCCAGTACTTC,CASRMRTNTRETQYF